This T cell receptor beta chain originates from a study of blood T cell repertoires in COVID-19. Here immunoSEQ multiplex PCR was the method, and the copy in TCRdb shows in-frame clones only, minus some. In the table there are a few hundred thousand clones, more than 65% of which are singletons. Participants came from some 23 US areas, aged roughly 18 to 95 years. Cohorts were determined from participant-reported clinical history. CDR3 length equals 15 residues. The trim removed 4 bases at V and 4 bases at J, leaving 7 bases unmatched. Germline V gene data show CDR1 as SGHRS and CDR2 as YFSETQ. The rearrangement links TRBV5-1 to TRBJ1-4, with 7 bases fitting TRBD1. The sequenced sample was PBMCs or T cells enriched from blood (not recorded which). The clonotype originates from a man aged 50 to 59 who had recovered from COVID-19. CDR3 protein: CASSTRQGLNEKLFF. As DNA, the CDR3 is TGCGCCAGCAGCACCCGACAGGGACTTAATGAAAAACTGTTTTTT.